This TCR beta chain is from a study of shared clonotypes between healthy human individuals. Regarding the study as a whole: A generally larger estimated richness was seen in naive subsets than in memory subsets.

CDR1 is MDHEN, CDR2 SYDVKM, per germline. This CDR3 contains 14 residues. V gave up 8 bases and J gave up 3 bases; unmatched junction bases: 9. To note about this clone: The target antigen is unknown.

The input for sorted-subset replicate PCRs was 150 to 200 ng DNA, tens of thousands of T cell genomes. Sequencing was performed with immunoSEQ multiplex PCR; in TCRdb, only in-frame clones are kept and a portion is missing. Of about 2.2 million clones in the sample, 93% are singletons; the top ten hold around 1.8%. Positively selected for CCR7, the CD45RO-negative cells used as naive CD8 cells excluded terminally differentiated effector memory CD45RA+ cells. The clonotype comes from a man in his late teens or twenties in good health. Some clones in this sample may be carry-over from other donors' samples. The V and J genes are TRBV28 and TRBJ2-5; 7 bases are a match to TRBD1. The sample taken for sequencing was naive CD8+ T cells from PBMCs. CDR3 coding DNA: TGTGCCAGCTCGCGGCTAGGGGGCGAAGAGACCCAGTACTTC. Translation gives CASSRLGGEETQYF.